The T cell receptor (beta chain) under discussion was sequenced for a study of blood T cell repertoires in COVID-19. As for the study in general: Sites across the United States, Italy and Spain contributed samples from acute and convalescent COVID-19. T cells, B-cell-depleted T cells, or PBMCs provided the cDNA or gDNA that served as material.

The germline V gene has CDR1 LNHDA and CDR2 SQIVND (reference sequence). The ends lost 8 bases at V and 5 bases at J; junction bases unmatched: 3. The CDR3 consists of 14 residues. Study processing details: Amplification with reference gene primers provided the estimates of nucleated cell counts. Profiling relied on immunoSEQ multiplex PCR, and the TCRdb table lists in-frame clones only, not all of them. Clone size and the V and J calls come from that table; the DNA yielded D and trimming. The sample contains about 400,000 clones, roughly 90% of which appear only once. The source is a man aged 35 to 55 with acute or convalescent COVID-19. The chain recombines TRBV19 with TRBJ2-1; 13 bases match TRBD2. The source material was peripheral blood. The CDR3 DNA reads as TGTGCCAGTCTAGGACTAGCGGGGGACAATGAGCAGTTCTTC. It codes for CASLGLAGDNEQFF. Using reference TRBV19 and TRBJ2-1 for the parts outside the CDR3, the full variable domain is DGGITQSPKYLFRKEGQNVTLSCEQNLNHDAMYWYRQDPGQGLRLIYYSQIVNDFQKGDIAEGYSVSREKKESFPLTVTSAQKNPTAFYLCASLGLAGDNEQFFGPGTRLTVL.